This T cell receptor (beta chain) derives from a study of T cell responses to AZD1222 COVID-19 vaccine. The CDR3 sequence is 14 residues long. V lost 2 bases and J 4 bases, leaving 12 bases between the germline ends. CDR1 is SGHDT, CDR2 YYEEEE, per germline. Only in-frame clones appear in the TCRdb table, and some are missing; sequencing was by immunoSEQ multiplex PCR. The sample contains about 88,000 clones, roughly 91% of which appear only once. The origin of this receptor is an adult who received the AZD1222 COVID-19 vaccine. The chain uses TRBV5-6 and TRBJ1-2, with D perhaps TRBD1 (6 bases). The specimen comprised peripheral blood, sampled 28 days after the second AZD1222 dose. For the CDR3, the DNA is TGTGCCAGCAGCTTCCAACAGGGATTCTATGGCTACACCTTC. Amino acids: CASSFQQGFYGYTF. The entire variable domain, with the rest obtained from reference TRBV5-6 and TRBJ1-2, is as follows: DAGVTQSPTHLIKTRGQQVTLRCSPKSGHDTVSWYQQALGQGPQFIFQYYEEEERQRGNFPDRFSGHQFPNYSSELNVNALLLGDSALYLCASSFQQGFYGYTFGSGTRLTVV.